The next 21 T cell receptor beta chains were all read from a single sample in a study of human T cells and chemical hapten exposure. TCRdb re-called the RACE reads with MiXCR, one entry per CDR3 protein. The table shows 130,000 or so distinct CDR3 sequences, with approximately 9.5% occurring only once. Time point in this sample: healthy volunteer bleed at 2 weeks. Unfractionated whole blood was the source from which total RNA was extracted. The sample was whole blood. The receptors were gathered from a male donor in good health. Some clones in this sample may be carry-over from other donors' samples.

In its sample, this clonotype was seen a few times. The chain employs TRBV5-5 and TRBJ2-5; D possibly corresponds to TRBD1 (6 bases). V gave up 0 bases and J gave up 5 bases, with 14 bases separating them. This CDR3 is 15 amino acids long. The germline CDR1 and CDR2 sequences are SGHKS and YYEKEE (reference sequence). CDR3 bases: TGTGCCAGCAGCTTGGAAGGGGGATTCTCGGAGACCCAGTACTTC. Protein sequence: CASSLEGGFSETQYF.

This clonotype was observed a handful of times. The chain recombines TRBV9 with TRBJ1-6; 7 bases line up with TRBD1. The CDR3 sequence is 14 residues long. Germline trimming cut 3 bases from V and 5 bases from J; bases unmatched to any gene: 2. Germline V CDR1 and CDR2: SGDLS, YYNGEE. The CDR3 sequence: CASSEDRDNSPLHF. The CDR3 DNA reads TGTGCCAGCAGCGAAGACAGGGATAATTCACCCCTCCACTTT.

This clonotype was counted between two and nine times. The CDR3 loop is CASSSTGKPTTNEKLFF. DNA of the CDR3: TGTGCCAGCAGCTCAACAGGGAAGCCCACAACTAATGAAAAACTGTTTTTT. This chain links TRBV7-9 with TRBJ1-4; TRBD1 is a possible D gene (6 bases). Germline values: CDR1 SEHNR, CDR2 FQNEAQ (reference sequence). The CDR3 covers 17 residues. Deletions cut 4 bases from V and 0 bases from J, with 15 bases between.

J is TRBJ2-1 and V is TRBV19; D unresolved. The CDR3 is 15 amino acids. Germline V gene sequence: CDR1 LNHDA, CDR2 SQIVND (reference sequence). V gave up 0 bases and J gave up 0 bases, with 6 bases separating them. DNA for the CDR3: TGTGCCAGTAGTATAGATACCAGCTCCTACAATGAGCAGTTCTTC. Translating gives CASSIDTSSYNEQFF.

This clonotype was detected a few times. The chain is built from TRBV20-1 and TRBJ2-3; 9 bases are shared with TRBD1. This CDR3 is built from 17 residues. Germline lookup yields CDR1 DFQATT and CDR2 SNEGSKA (reference sequence). Trimming took 0 bases from V and 2 from J; bases not matched to a gene: 9. CDR3 sequence reads: CSARDWVGDRDTDTQYF. The CDR3 bases are TGCAGTGCTAGAGATTGGGTAGGGGACAGGGACACAGATACGCAGTATTTT.

In its sample, this clonotype was seen many times. The chain recombines TRBV5-6 with TRBJ2-1; 7 nucleotides agree with TRBD1. J lost 2 bases, V lost 4 bases, and 6 bases had no gene match. CDR1 is SGHDT and CDR2 is YYEEEE in the germline V gene. The CDR3 sequence is 15 residues long. CDR3 in amino acids: CASSPDRAPYNEQFF. In nucleotides, the CDR3 is TGTGCCAGCAGCCCCGACAGGGCCCCCTACAATGAGCAGTTCTTC.

This clonotype turned up a few times. The V gene is TRBV6-2 or TRBV6-3, the J gene TRBJ1-5; 10 nucleotides agree with TRBD1. V gave up 7 bases and J gave up 1 base; unmatched junction bases: 4. The CDR3 is made up of 15 amino acids. Germline V gene data show CDR1 as MNHEY and CDR2 as SVGEGT. CDR3 residues: CASTRTGGSNQPQHF. In DNA form, the CDR3 reads TGTGCCAGCACCCGGACAGGGGGAAGCAATCAGCCCCAGCATTTT.

Ten or more counts support this clonotype. The rearrangement joins TRBV27 to TRBJ1-2; TRBD1 agrees at 8 bases. J gave up 6 bases and V 5 bases, and 8 bases lay outside the gene matches. CDR1 and CDR2 from the germline V gene are MNHEY and SMNVEV (reference sequence). CDR3 length: 14 residues. The CDR3 here is CASSIRTGWDGYTF. The CDR3 region has the DNA TGTGCCAGCAGTATCCGGACAGGGTGGGATGGCTACACCTTC.

The table lists this clonotype with many counts. This chain links TRBV28 with TRBJ1-1; TRBD1 agrees at 8 bases. The germline V gene has CDR1 MDHEN and CDR2 SYDVKM. J was trimmed by 0 bases and V by 8 bases; bases with no gene match: 5. The CDR3 spans 14 residues. DNA of the CDR3: TGTGCCAGCCCGGACAGGGTCATGAACACTGAAGCTTTCTTT. Translated: CASPDRVMNTEAFF.

This clonotype appeared a few times. The chain uses TRBV5-1 and TRBJ2-7, with D perhaps TRBD2 (6 bases). Germline values: CDR1 SGHRS, CDR2 YFSETQ. The V end lost 5 bases, the J end lost 6 bases, and 18 bases lay between the germline ends. CDR3 size: 14 residues. CDR3 DNA: TGCGCCAGCAGTTACCGACTAGAAGCCGGCGAGCAGTACTTC. This gives the protein CASSYRLEAGEQYF.

This clonotype was seen repeatedly, ten times or more. The V and J genes are TRBV20-1 and TRBJ2-7, with a possible D match to TRBD1 (7 bases). The V gene lost 3 bases and the J gene lost 4 bases, with 16 bases spanning the gap. Germline CDR1 is DFQATT and CDR2 is SNEGSKA (reference sequence). The CDR3 has 14 amino acids. The CDR3 sequence: CSASRQGGRYEQYF. DNA for the CDR3: TGCAGTGCTAGCAGACAGGGAGGTAGATACGAGCAGTACTTC.

This clonotype was recorded a few times. The chain employs TRBV10-1 and TRBJ1-5; TRBD1 is a possible D gene (5 bases). This CDR3 is 14 amino acids long. The germline V gene has CDR1 WNHNN and CDR2 SYGVQD (reference sequence). V lost 6 bases and J lost 5, with 14 bases in between. CDR3 loop: CASSAGQPDQPQHF. The CDR3 coding sequence is TGCGCCAGCAGCGCAGGACAACCCGATCAGCCCCAGCATTTT.

In this sample, this clonotype turned up a few times. The gene calls are TRBV15 and TRBJ2-7; tentatively, D is TRBD2 (5 bases). Germline CDR1 and CDR2: LNHNV and YYDKDF (reference sequence). The CDR3 has 15 amino acids. V lost 5 bases and J 6 bases, leaving 20 bases between the germline ends. This CDR3 reads CATSRSRGLAAEQYF. The CDR3 region has the DNA TGTGCCACCAGCCGCTCTAGAGGGCTAGCTGCCGAGCAGTACTTC.

V is TRBV5-6 and J is TRBJ2-5, with a possible D match to TRBD2 (6 bases). The CDR3 runs to 16 residues. The germline V gene has CDR1 SGHDT and CDR2 YYEEEE. V was trimmed by 4 bases and J by 2 bases, leaving 18 bases between them. In nucleotides, the CDR3 is TGTGCCAGCAGCCCTTGGGGAGGCCGGAGTCAAGAGACCCAGTACTTC. This codes for CASSPWGGRSQETQYF.

This clonotype was detected a few times. V gene TRBV7-9 combines with J gene TRBJ1-1, with D perhaps matching TRBD1 (6 bases). Germline V CDR1 and CDR2: SEHNR, FQNEAQ (reference sequence). This CDR3 has 12 residues. V was cut by 5 bases and J by 7 bases, with 11 bases left in between. In DNA, the CDR3 is TGTGCCAGCAGCCTGGGGGGCAGTGAAGCTTTCTTT. This translates into CASSLGGSEAFF.

The rearrangement uses TRBV7-9 and TRBJ2-7; the D gene is possibly TRBD2 (6 bases). CDR3 length equals 16 residues. CDR1 is SEHNR and CDR2 is FQNEAQ in the germline V gene (reference sequence). V dropped 2 bases and J dropped 6 bases, with 20 bases sitting between them. The CDR3 nucleotides read TGTGCCAGCAGCTTACAACGGCGGGGCAGGGAGGCCGAGCAGTACTTC. Protein product: CASSLQRRGREAEQYF.

V and J are TRBV12-3 or TRBV12-4 and TRBJ1-1; tentative D call: TRBD1 (5 bases). V was pared by 7 bases and J by 7 bases, with 19 bases between. The CDR3 has 14 amino acids. In DNA, the CDR3 is TGTGCCAGCACTCGCGGCGGAGGGACGGTTGAAGCTTTCTTT. Translating gives CASTRGGGTVEAFF.

This clonotype was seen more than once but under ten times. The J gene is TRBJ2-1, the V gene TRBV5-1; 10 nucleotides line up with TRBD2. V trimming: 2 bases; J trimming: 6 bases; junction bases outside the gene matches: 14. This CDR3 has 18 amino acids. CDR1 and CDR2 (germline): SGHRS, YFSETQ. The CDR3 loop reads CASSFRWDSGGSGNEQFF. CDR3 in DNA: TGCGCCAGCAGCTTTAGATGGGATAGCGGGGGGAGCGGCAATGAGCAGTTCTTC.

The chain couples TRBV4-1 to TRBJ2-5, with 11 bases identical to TRBD2. CDR1 is MGHRA and CDR2 is YSYEKL in the germline V gene. This CDR3 comprises 20 residues. J was trimmed by 3 bases and V by 4 bases; bases with no gene match: 19. CDR3 in DNA: TGCGCCAGCAGCCCCCCCCCGGGACTAGCGGTGGGAGGAGAAGAAGAGACCCAGTACTTC. It translates to CASSPPPGLAVGGEEETQYF.

This clonotype was recorded at least ten times. The J gene is TRBJ2-5, the V gene TRBV3-1; D perhaps matches TRBD2 (6 bases). V was pared by 5 bases and J by 0 bases, with 13 bases between. Per the germline V gene, CDR1 is LGHDT and CDR2 is YNNKEL (reference sequence). The CDR3 extends over 15 amino acids. CDR3 loop: CASSWDFPYQETQYF. CDR3 nucleotides: TGTGCCAGCAGCTGGGACTTTCCGTACCAAGAGACCCAGTACTTC.

This chain links TRBV10-3 with TRBJ1-6; 7 bases align to TRBD1. This CDR3 region has 13 residues. Germline V lookup: CDR1 ENHRY, CDR2 SYGVKD. V shed 6 bases, J shed 7 bases, and the junction held 3 bases outside the gene matches. The chain's CDR3 is CAISGDSNSPLHF. For the CDR3, the DNA is TGTGCCATCAGCGGGGACAGCAATTCACCCCTCCACTTT.